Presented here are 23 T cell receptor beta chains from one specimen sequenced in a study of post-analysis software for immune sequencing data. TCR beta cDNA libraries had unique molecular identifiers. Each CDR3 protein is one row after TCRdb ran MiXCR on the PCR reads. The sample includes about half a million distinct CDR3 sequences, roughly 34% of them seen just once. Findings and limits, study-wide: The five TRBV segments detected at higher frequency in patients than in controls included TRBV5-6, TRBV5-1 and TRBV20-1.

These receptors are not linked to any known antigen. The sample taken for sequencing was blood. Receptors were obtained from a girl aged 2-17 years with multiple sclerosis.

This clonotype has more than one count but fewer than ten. CDR3 loop: CASSLGGQSYEQYF. Here the CDR3 DNA reads TGTGCCAGCAGTTTAGGGGGGCAATCCTACGAGCAGTACTTC. The chain recombines TRBV12-3 or TRBV12-4 with TRBJ2-7; maybe TRBD1 (6 bases). This CDR3 region has 14 residues. V was pared by 1 base and J by 1 base, with 8 bases between.

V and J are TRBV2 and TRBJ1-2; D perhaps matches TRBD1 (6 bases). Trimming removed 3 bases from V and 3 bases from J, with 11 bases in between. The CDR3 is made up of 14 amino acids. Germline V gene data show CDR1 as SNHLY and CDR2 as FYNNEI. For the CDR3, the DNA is TGTGCCAGCAGTGAGGGGGCGCAGGACTATGGCTACACCTTC. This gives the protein CASSEGAQDYGYTF.

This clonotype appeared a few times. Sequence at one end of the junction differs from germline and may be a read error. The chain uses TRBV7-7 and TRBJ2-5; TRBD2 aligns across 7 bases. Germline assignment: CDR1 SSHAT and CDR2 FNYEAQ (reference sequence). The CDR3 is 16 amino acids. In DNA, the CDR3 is TGTGCTAGCAGCCCCTCCCCACTAGCGATACAAGAGACCCAGTACTTC. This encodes CASSPSPLAIQETQYF.

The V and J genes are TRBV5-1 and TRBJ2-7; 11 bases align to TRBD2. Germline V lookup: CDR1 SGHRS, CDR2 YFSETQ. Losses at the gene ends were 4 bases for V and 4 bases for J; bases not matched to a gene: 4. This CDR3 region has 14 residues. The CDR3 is CASSPRTSGYEQYF. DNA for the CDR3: TGCGCCAGCAGCCCCCGGACTAGCGGGTACGAGCAGTACTTC. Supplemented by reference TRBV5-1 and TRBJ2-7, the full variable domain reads KAGVTQTPRYLIKTRGQQVTLSCSPISGHRSVSWYQQTPGQGLQFLFEYFSETQRNKGNFPGRFSGRQFSNSRSEMNVSTLELGDSALYLCASSPRTSGYEQYFGPGTRLTVT.

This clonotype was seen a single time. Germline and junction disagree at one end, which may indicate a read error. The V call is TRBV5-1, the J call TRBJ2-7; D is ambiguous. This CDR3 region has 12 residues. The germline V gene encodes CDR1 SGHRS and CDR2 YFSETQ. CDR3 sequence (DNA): TGCGCCAGCAGCTTACCTCCCTACGAGCGGTACTTC. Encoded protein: CASSLPPYERYF.

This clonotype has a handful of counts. The CDR3 sequence is CSAPGGWGIQETQYF. Here the CDR3 DNA reads TGCAGTGCTCCCGGGGGATGGGGAATCCAAGAGACCCAGTACTTC. This rearrangement joins TRBV20-1 to TRBJ2-5; D possibly corresponds to TRBD2 (6 bases). Trimming stripped 5 bases from V and 1 base from J, with 17 bases between. This CDR3 is 15 amino acids long. The V gene's germline CDR1 is DFQATT and CDR2 SNEGSKA (reference sequence).

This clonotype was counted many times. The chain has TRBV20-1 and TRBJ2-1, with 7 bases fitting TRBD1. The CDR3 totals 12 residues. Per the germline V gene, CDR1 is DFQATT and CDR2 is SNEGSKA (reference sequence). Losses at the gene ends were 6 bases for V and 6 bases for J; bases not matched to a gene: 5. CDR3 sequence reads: CSANRGINEQFF. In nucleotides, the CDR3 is TGCAGTGCAAACAGGGGTATCAATGAGCAGTTCTTC.

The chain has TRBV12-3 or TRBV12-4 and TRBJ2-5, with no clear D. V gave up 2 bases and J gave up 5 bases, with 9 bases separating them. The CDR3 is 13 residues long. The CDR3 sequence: CASSLMGSETQYF. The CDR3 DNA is TGTGCCAGCAGTTTAATGGGGTCGGAGACCCAGTACTTC.

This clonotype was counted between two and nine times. Here the CDR3 reads CASSLARTATYEQYF. CDR3 DNA sequence: TGTGCCAGCAGCTTAGCGAGGACAGCTACCTACGAGCAGTACTTC. This chain uses TRBV7-8 with TRBJ2-7, with D possibly TRBD1 on 6 matching bases. Germline CDR1 and CDR2: SGHVS and FQNEAQ. Trimming cost V 0 bases and J 2 bases, with 11 bases left between them. This CDR3 spans 15 amino acids.

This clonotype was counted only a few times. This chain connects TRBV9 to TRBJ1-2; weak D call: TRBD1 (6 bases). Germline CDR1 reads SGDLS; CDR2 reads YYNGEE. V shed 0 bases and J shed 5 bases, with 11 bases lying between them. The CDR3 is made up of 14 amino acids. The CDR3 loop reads CASSVGLQGYGYTF. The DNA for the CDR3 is TGTGCCAGCAGCGTAGGGCTACAGGGATATGGCTACACCTTC.

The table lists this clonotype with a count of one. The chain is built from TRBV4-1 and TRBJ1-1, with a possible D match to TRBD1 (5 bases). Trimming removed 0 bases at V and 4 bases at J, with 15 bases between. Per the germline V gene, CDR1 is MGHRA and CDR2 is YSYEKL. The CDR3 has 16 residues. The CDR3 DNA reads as TGCGCCAGCAGCCAAGATAGGGGCGGGGGGGTCACTGAAGCTTTCTTT. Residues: CASSQDRGGGVTEAFF.

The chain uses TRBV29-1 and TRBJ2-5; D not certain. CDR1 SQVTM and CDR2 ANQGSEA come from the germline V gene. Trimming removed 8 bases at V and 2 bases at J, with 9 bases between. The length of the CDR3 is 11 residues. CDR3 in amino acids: CSSHGQETQYF. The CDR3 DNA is TGCAGCTCCCACGGACAAGAGACCCAGTACTTC. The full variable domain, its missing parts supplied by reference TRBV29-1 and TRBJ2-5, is SAVISQKPSRDICQRGTSLTIQCQVDSQVTMMFWYRQQPGQSLTLIATANQGSEATYESGFVIDKFPISRPNLTFSTLTVSNMSPEDSSIYLCSSHGQETQYFGPGTRLLVL.

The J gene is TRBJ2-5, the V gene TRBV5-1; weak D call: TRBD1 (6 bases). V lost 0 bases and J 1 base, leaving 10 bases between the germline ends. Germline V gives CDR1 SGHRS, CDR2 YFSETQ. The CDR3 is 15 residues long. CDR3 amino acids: CASSLGAGVQETQYF. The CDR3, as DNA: TGCGCCAGCAGCTTGGGGGCAGGGGTCCAAGAGACCCAGTACTTC.

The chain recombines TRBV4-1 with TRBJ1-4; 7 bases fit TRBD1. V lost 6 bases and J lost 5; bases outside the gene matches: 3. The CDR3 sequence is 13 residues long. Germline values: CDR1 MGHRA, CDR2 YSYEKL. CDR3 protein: CASSGTENEKLFF. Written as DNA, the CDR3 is TGCGCCAGCAGTGGGACAGAGAATGAAAAACTGTTTTTT.

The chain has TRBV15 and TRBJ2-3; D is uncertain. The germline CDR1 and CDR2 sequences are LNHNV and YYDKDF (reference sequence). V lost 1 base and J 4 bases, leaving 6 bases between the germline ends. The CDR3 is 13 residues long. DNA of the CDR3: TGTGCCACCAGCAGAGTCGCGGCAGATACGCAGTATTTT. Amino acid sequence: CATSRVAADTQYF.

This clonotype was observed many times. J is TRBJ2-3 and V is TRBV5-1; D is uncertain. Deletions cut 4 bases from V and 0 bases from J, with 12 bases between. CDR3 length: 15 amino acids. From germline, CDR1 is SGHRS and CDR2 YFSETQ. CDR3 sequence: CASSPSGVSTDTQYF. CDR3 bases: TGCGCCAGCAGCCCCTCCGGAGTTAGCACAGATACGCAGTATTTT.

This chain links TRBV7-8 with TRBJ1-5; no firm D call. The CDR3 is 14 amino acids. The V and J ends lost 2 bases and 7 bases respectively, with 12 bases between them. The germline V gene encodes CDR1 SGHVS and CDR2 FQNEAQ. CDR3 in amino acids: CASSLIWERQPQHF. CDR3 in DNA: TGTGCCAGCAGCTTAATCTGGGAGCGGCAGCCCCAGCATTTT.

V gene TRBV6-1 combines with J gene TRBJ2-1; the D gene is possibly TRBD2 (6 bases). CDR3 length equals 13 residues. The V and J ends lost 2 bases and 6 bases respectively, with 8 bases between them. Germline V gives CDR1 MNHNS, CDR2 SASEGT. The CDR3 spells CASSEWRGNEQFF. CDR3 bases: TGTGCCAGCAGTGAATGGCGGGGCAATGAGCAGTTCTTC.

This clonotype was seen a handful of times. CDR3 bases: TGCAGCGTTGAGGTGGCTCAAGAGACCCAGTACTTC. This gives the protein CSVEVAQETQYF. The rearrangement uses TRBV29-1 and TRBJ2-5; D is unresolved. The CDR3 is 12 residues long. The V gene's germline CDR1 is SQVTM and CDR2 ANQGSEA. The germline V and J ends were trimmed by 3 bases and 2 bases, with 7 bases remaining between them.

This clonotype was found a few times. CDR3 bases: TGCGCCAGCAGCTCCCGGGGGGGAGGCGATTATGGCTACACCTTC. Translated: CASSSRGGGDYGYTF. The chain uses TRBV5-1 and TRBJ1-2; D perhaps matches TRBD1 (5 bases). This CDR3 comprises 15 residues. The V gene's germline CDR1 is SGHRS and CDR2 YFSETQ. Between the trimmed V and J ends, which lost 3 bases and 5 bases, there was a span of 17 bases.

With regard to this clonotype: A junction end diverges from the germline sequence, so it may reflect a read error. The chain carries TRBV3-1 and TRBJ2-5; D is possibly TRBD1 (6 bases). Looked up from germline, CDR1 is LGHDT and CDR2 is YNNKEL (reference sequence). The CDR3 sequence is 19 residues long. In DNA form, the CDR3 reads TGTGCCGGCAGCCAAGATTCGGTGGGGGCCCAATACGCCCAAGAGACCCAGTACTTC. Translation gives CAGSQDSVGAQYAQETQYF.

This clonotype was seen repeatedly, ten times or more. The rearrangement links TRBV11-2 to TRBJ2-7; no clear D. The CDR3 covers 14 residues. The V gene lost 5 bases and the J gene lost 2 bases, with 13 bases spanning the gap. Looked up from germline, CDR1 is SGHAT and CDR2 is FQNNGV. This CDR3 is CASSPASGPYEQYF. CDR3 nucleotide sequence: TGTGCCAGCAGCCCAGCTTCAGGCCCCTACGAGCAGTACTTC.

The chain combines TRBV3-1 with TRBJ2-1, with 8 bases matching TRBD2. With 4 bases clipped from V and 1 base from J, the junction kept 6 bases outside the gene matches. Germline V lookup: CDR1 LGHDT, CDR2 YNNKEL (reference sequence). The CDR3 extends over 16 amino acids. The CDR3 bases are TGTGCCAGCAGCCCAGGGGCTAGCGGGTCCTACAATGAGCAGTTCTTC. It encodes CASSPGASGSYNEQFF.